These 27 T cell receptor beta chains were sequenced from one sample in a study of long-term antiretroviral therapy in people with HIV. Run at survey level, the immunoSEQ assay was version v3.0. Profiled with immunoSEQ multiplex PCR; TCRdb holds only in-frame clones, not every one. The data contain 28,000 or so clones, over 90% of them seen just once; the ten biggest clones take up over 9%. Sample: unsorted PBMCs, taken 6.2 years after starting antiretroviral therapy. These receptors were obtained from a man aged 40-49 years with HIV.

This chain connects TRBV11-2 to TRBJ1-2, with 7 nucleotides matching TRBD1. Germline V gene sequence: CDR1 SGHAT, CDR2 FQNNGV. With V trimmed by 1 base and J by 4 bases, 3 bases remained unmatched. The CDR3 runs to 14 residues. The CDR3 region has the DNA TGTGCCAGCAGCTTAGTAGCAGGGGGCTATGGCTACACCTTC. Translation: CASSLVAGGYGYTF.

This chain joins TRBV7-9 and TRBJ1-5; a possible D gene is TRBD1 (6 bases). CDR3 size: 14 residues. The V gene lost 2 bases and the J gene lost 6 bases, with 11 bases spanning the gap. The germline V gene has CDR1 SEHNR and CDR2 FQNEAQ (reference sequence). The CDR3 protein is CASSLSGAGQPQHF. The CDR3, as DNA: TGTGCCAGCAGCTTATCAGGGGCAGGTCAGCCCCAGCATTTT.

The rearrangement joins TRBV10-1 to TRBJ2-1; unclear D gene. Germline V gene sequence: CDR1 WNHNN, CDR2 SYGVQD (reference sequence). The CDR3 runs 14 residues. V was clipped by 4 bases and J by 0 bases, with 7 bases between them. The CDR3 here is CASSAGSSYNEQFF. CDR3 DNA sequence: TGCGCCAGCAGTGCCGGCAGCTCCTACAATGAGCAGTTCTTC.

The chain recombines TRBV2 with TRBJ1-1, with TRBD1 identical over 10 bases. The CDR3 runs 14 residues. Germline assignment: CDR1 SNHLY and CDR2 FYNNEI. The ends lost 4 bases at V and 2 bases at J; junction bases unmatched: 1. Here the CDR3 reads CASSGQGANTEAFF. The CDR3 nucleotides are TGTGCCAGCAGTGGACAGGGGGCCAACACTGAAGCTTTCTTT.

The chain couples TRBV28 to TRBJ2-3, with D possibly being TRBD2 (5 bases). The CDR3 covers 19 residues. CDR1 is MDHEN, CDR2 SYDVKM, per germline. V lost 0 bases and J lost 4, with 23 bases in between. The CDR3 DNA reads as TGTGCCAGCAGTTTATGGGCCCGTGCTGTACGGGGTGCTGCAGATACGCAGTATTTT. Translated, it gives CASSLWARAVRGAADTQYF.

The rearrangement joins TRBV6-5 to TRBJ1-2; D uncertain. The germline CDR1 and CDR2 sequences are MNHEY and SVGAGI. This CDR3 region has 13 residues. Deletions cut 3 bases from V and 5 bases from J, with 10 bases between. The CDR3 spells CASSYNRNYGYTF. The CDR3 nucleotides read TGTGCCAGCAGTTATAACCGCAATTATGGCTACACCTTC.

This clone was picked up a small number of times. The chain's CDR3 is CASSVGEGGATDTQYF. DNA of the CDR3: TGCGCCAGCAGCGTGGGGGAGGGGGGGGCAACAGATACGCAGTATTTT. This chain uses TRBV5-1 with TRBJ2-3; weak D call: TRBD2 (7 bases). CDR1 and CDR2 (germline): SGHRS, YFSETQ. V lost 4 bases to trimming and J lost 3 bases, with 18 bases between them. The CDR3 spans 16 residues.

The J gene is TRBJ1-6, the V gene TRBV19, with D possibly being TRBD1 (5 bases). With 7 bases removed from V and 5 bases from J, the gap between germline ends came to 24 bases. Germline lookup yields CDR1 LNHDA and CDR2 SQIVND (reference sequence). The CDR3 loop spans 18 amino acids. The CDR3 reads CASTSNRGDFDNNSPLHF. The CDR3, as DNA: TGTGCCAGTACCTCAAATCGGGGGGACTTCGATAATAATTCACCCCTCCACTTT.

The gene calls are TRBV19 and TRBJ2-3; D is ambiguous. CDR1 is LNHDA and CDR2 is SQIVND in the germline V gene (reference sequence). Between the trimmed V and J ends, which lost 4 bases and 2 bases, there was a span of 16 bases. The CDR3 is 16 amino acids. The CDR3 sequence: CASSKNSGLNTDTQYF. The CDR3 DNA reads as TGTGCCAGTAGTAAGAACTCGGGCTTAAACACAGATACGCAGTATTTT.

The rearrangement joins TRBV2 to TRBJ2-1; 13 positions match TRBD2. The V gene's germline CDR1 is SNHLY and CDR2 FYNNEI. V trimming: 6 bases; J trimming: 4 bases; junction bases outside the gene matches: 3. This CDR3 comprises 15 residues. The CDR3 DNA reads TGTGCCAGCAGCCAACTAGCGGGGGGGTACAATGAGCAGTTCTTC. It specifies CASSQLAGGYNEQFF. Full variable domain (outside the CDR3, taken from reference TRBV2 and TRBJ2-1): EPEVTQTPSHQVTQMGQEVILRCVPISNHLYFYWYRQILGQKVEFLVSFYNNEISEKSEIFDDQFSVERPDGSNFTLKIRSTKLEDSAMYFCASSQLAGGYNEQFFGPGTRLTVL.

The chain carries TRBV2 and TRBJ1-5; D gene uncertain. The V gene lost 7 bases and the J gene lost 7 bases, with 14 bases spanning the gap. Germline values: CDR1 SNHLY, CDR2 FYNNEI. The CDR3 extends over 13 amino acids. The CDR3 spells CASTPGNKQPQHF. DNA of the CDR3: TGTGCCAGCACCCCGGGGAACAAACAGCCCCAGCATTTT.

This chain connects TRBV19 to TRBJ2-5; the D gene is possibly TRBD1 (5 bases). This CDR3 is 13 amino acids long. Looked up from germline, CDR1 is LNHDA and CDR2 is SQIVND (reference sequence). Trimming removed 5 bases at V and 2 bases at J, with 9 bases between. CDR3 loop: CASSVQVQETQYF. Written as DNA, the CDR3 is TGTGCCAGTAGTGTACAGGTGCAAGAGACCCAGTACTTC. The full variable domain, in which reference TRBV19 and TRBJ2-5 provide the parts outside the CDR3, is DGGITQSPKYLFRKEGQNVTLSCEQNLNHDAMYWYRQDPGQGLRLIYYSQIVNDFQKGDIAEGYSVSREKKESFPLTVTSAQKNPTAFYLCASSVQVQETQYFGPGTRLLVL.

The genes are TRBV7-9 and TRBJ2-7; D may be TRBD1 or TRBD2 (5 bases each). This CDR3 is built from 15 residues. Trimming left V 2 bases short and J 6 bases short, with 17 bases between. Germline V gene sequence: CDR1 SEHNR, CDR2 FQNEAQ (reference sequence). The CDR3 nucleotides read TGTGCCAGCAGCTTATCCGGGGAACCCCAGGGCGAGCAGTACTTC. Translating gives CASSLSGEPQGEQYF.

The chain couples TRBV6-5 to TRBJ1-5; D remains unclear. V lost 7 bases and J 8 bases, leaving 15 bases between the germline ends. CDR3 length equals 13 residues. Germline V gene sequence: CDR1 MNHEY, CDR2 SVGAGI. The CDR3 DNA is TGTGCCAGCACTCTAGGGCCGAGTAAGCCCCAGCATTTT. Translating gives CASTLGPSKPQHF.

The V and J genes are TRBV6-5 and TRBJ2-5, with D hard to call. Trimming removed 0 bases from V and 2 bases from J, with 10 bases in between. CDR3 size: 15 residues. Germline values: CDR1 MNHEY, CDR2 SVGAGI. Written as DNA, the CDR3 is TGTGCCAGCAGTTACTCCGACGGATTTCAAGAGACCCAGTACTTC. It encodes CASSYSDGFQETQYF.

The rearrangement joins TRBV7-9 to TRBJ2-5, with 10 nucleotides matching TRBD2. Trimming removed 7 bases from V and 3 bases from J; junction bases left unmatched: 8. The CDR3 is 15 residues long. The germline gives CDR1 SEHNR, CDR2 FQNEAQ (reference sequence). The CDR3 DNA follows: TGTGCCAGCACTGGAGCTAGCGGGGGAGAAGAGACCCAGTACTTC. Its translation: CASTGASGGEETQYF. Drawing the rest from reference TRBV7-9 and TRBJ2-5, the complete variable domain is DTGVSQNPRHKITKRGQNVTFRCDPISEHNRLYWYRQTLGQGPEFLTYFQNEAQLEKSRLLSDRFSAERPKGSFSTLEIQRTEQGDSAMYLCASTGASGGEETQYFGPGTRLLVL.

The J gene is TRBJ2-7, the V gene TRBV10-1; D perhaps matches TRBD2 (5 bases). The length of the CDR3 is 12 residues. Germline CDR1 reads WNHNN; CDR2 reads SYGVQD (reference sequence). Trimming stripped 2 bases from V and 7 bases from J, with 9 bases between. In DNA, the CDR3 is TGCGCCAGCAGTGAGCGGGGTGGGGAGCAGTACTTC. The encoded protein is CASSERGGEQYF.

The J gene is TRBJ2-3, the V gene TRBV4-1; possibly TRBD1 for D (6 bases). Trimming shortened V by 0 bases and J by 4 bases, and 11 bases separated the two germline ends. The CDR3 runs 15 residues. CDR1 is MGHRA, CDR2 YSYEKL, per germline. The CDR3 here is CASSQEQGFPDTQYF. In DNA form, the CDR3 reads TGCGCCAGCAGCCAAGAACAGGGTTTCCCAGATACGCAGTATTTT.

The J gene is TRBJ1-1, the V gene TRBV14; D gene uncertain. Germline V lookup: CDR1 SGHDN, CDR2 FVKESK. This CDR3 has 14 amino acids. With 1 base removed from V and 2 bases from J, the gap between germline ends came to 8 bases. The DNA for the CDR3 is TGTGCCAGCAGCCAAGGTCCCCCAAACACTGAAGCTTTCTTT. Translation gives CASSQGPPNTEAFF.

This sequence joins TRBV6-1 and TRBJ2-5; TRBD2 aligns across 11 bases. Germline CDR1 MNHNS, CDR2 SASEGT. The CDR3 totals 19 residues. J was trimmed by 1 base and V by 0 bases; bases with no gene match: 10. The CDR3 reads CASSEATSGVLGGQETQYF. The CDR3 region has the DNA TGTGCCAGCAGTGAAGCGACTAGCGGGGTACTCGGGGGCCAAGAGACCCAGTACTTC.

The rearrangement uses TRBV7-9 and TRBJ2-1; 8 nucleotides match TRBD2. The junction had 5 bases not matched to a gene; V was cut back by 2 bases and J by 2 bases. Germline V gene lookup returns CDR1 SEHNR and CDR2 FQNEAQ (reference sequence). CDR3 size: 16 residues. The CDR3, as DNA: TGTGCCAGCAGCTTATTGGCTAGCGGGCCCTACAATGAGCAGTTCTTC. It encodes CASSLLASGPYNEQFF.

This chain links TRBV7-2 with TRBJ2-1; 7 nucleotides match TRBD2. V was clipped by 2 bases and J by 7 bases; unmatched bases: 11. The CDR3 consists of 16 residues. CDR1 is SGHTA, CDR2 FQGNSA, per germline. The CDR3 coding sequence is TGTGCCAGCAGCTTAAGGGACGGGAGGCAAGGAAATGAGCAGTTCTTC. Its protein product is CASSLRDGRQGNEQFF.

Only one count was recorded for this clone. The chain has TRBV28 and TRBJ2-1; no reliable D call. Trimming left V 3 bases short and J 8 bases short, with 5 bases between. The CDR3 has 11 amino acids. Germline V lookup: CDR1 MDHEN, CDR2 SYDVKM. In nucleotides, the CDR3 is TGTGCCAGCAGTTTCCGGGATGAGCAGTTCTTC. As protein: CASSFRDEQFF.

This clone was picked up a small number of times. The chain combines TRBV6-5 with TRBJ2-7; TRBD1 is a possible D gene (6 bases). Looked up from germline, CDR1 is MNHEY and CDR2 is SVGAGI. This CDR3 region has 16 residues. Trimming pared 0 bases from V and 1 base from J, leaving 13 bases between. As DNA, the CDR3 is TGTGCCAGCAGTTACTCGACAGGTCCGAATTCCTACGAGCAGTACTTC. Translated, it gives CASSYSTGPNSYEQYF.

This sequence joins TRBV6-1 and TRBJ1-1, with TRBD1 matching over 8 bases. The CDR3 contains 12 residues. Germline loops: CDR1 MNHNS, CDR2 SASEGT. With 10 bases clipped from V and 5 bases from J, the junction kept 6 bases outside the gene matches. CDR3 in DNA: TGTGCCACTCAGGGGGCGAGGACTGAAGCTTTCTTT. Protein: CATQGARTEAFF.

The gene calls are TRBV28 and TRBJ2-1; TRBD2 aligns across 9 bases. This CDR3 region has 16 residues. Germline loops: CDR1 MDHEN, CDR2 SYDVKM. Unmatched junction bases numbered 3, after V lost 1 base and J lost 2 bases. The CDR3 protein is CASSLYSGSPYNEQFF. The DNA of the CDR3 is TGTGCCAGCAGTTTATATAGCGGGAGCCCCTACAATGAGCAGTTCTTC.

The chain combines TRBV19 with TRBJ1-5, with 9 bases lining up with TRBD1. This CDR3 spans 15 amino acids. Germline V lookup: CDR1 LNHDA, CDR2 SQIVND (reference sequence). Trimming at V came to 7 bases and at J to 5 bases, leaving 9 bases not matched to a gene. This CDR3 reads CASKTGTGFHQPQHF. CDR3 nucleotide sequence: TGTGCCAGTAAGACCGGGACAGGGTTCCATCAGCCCCAGCATTTT.